This entry lists 30 T cell receptor beta chains sequenced from one sample in a study of a mutant IDH1 vaccine in newly diagnosed glioma. Sequencing used immunoSEQ multiplex PCR; TCRdb keeps in-frame clones, though not all of them. The data show 50,000 to 70,000 clones, roughly nine tenths seen once. Time point denoted: week 35, safety follow-up. Vaccine doses each comprised 300 ug of mutant IDH1 20-mer peptide, with topical imiquimod. These receptors lack a known antigen. Sequenced here: PBMCs, sampled from a glioma patient whose treatment included an IDH1 peptide vaccine. Receptors originate from a man aged 40-50 years with glioma.

The chain combines TRBV6-5 with TRBJ2-7; either TRBD1 or TRBD2 may supply D (5 bases each). CDR1 and CDR2 from the germline V gene are MNHEY and SVGAGI. The CDR3 contains 13 residues. The V gene lost 8 bases and the J gene lost 2 bases, with 13 bases spanning the gap. The CDR3: CASRMGRAYEQYF. The DNA for the CDR3 is TGTGCCAGCCGGATGGGACGGGCCTACGAGCAGTACTTC.

The V gene is TRBV27, the J gene TRBJ2-7; D possibly corresponds to TRBD2 (5 bases). V lost 0 bases to trimming and J lost 1 base, with 7 bases between them. Germline loops: CDR1 MNHEY, CDR2 SMNVEV (reference sequence). This CDR3 contains 14 residues. The CDR3 loop reads CASSLSAGSYEQYF. The DNA for the CDR3 is TGTGCCAGCAGTTTATCCGCGGGTTCCTACGAGCAGTACTTC.

This chain joins TRBV4-2 and TRBJ2-7; D may be TRBD1 or TRBD2 (5 bases each). The V end was cut by 6 bases, the J end by 3 bases, with 12 bases between. Germline V gives CDR1 LGHNA, CDR2 YNFKEQ. CDR3 length: 13 residues. The CDR3, as DNA: TGTGCCAGCAGTCTAGGGGACGGCTACGAGCAGTACTTC. It translates to CASSLGDGYEQYF.

The V and J genes are TRBV6-1 and TRBJ2-2; the D is unclear. Germline V gene lookup returns CDR1 MNHNS and CDR2 SASEGT. This CDR3 region has 13 residues. V was clipped by 6 bases and J by 4 bases, with 9 bases between them. CDR3 region: CASRKDPTGELFF. The DNA of the CDR3 is TGTGCCAGCAGGAAGGATCCCACCGGGGAGCTGTTTTTT.

The chain couples TRBV7-9 to TRBJ2-5; no firm D call. From germline, CDR1 is SEHNR and CDR2 FQNEAQ (reference sequence). The CDR3 has 13 residues. The V and J ends lost 7 bases and 1 base respectively, with 10 bases between them. Here the CDR3 DNA reads TGTGCCAGCACCCTCGGTAGCCAAGAGACCCAGTACTTC. This translates into CASTLGSQETQYF.

The gene calls are TRBV6-4 and TRBJ2-4; weak D call: TRBD1 (7 bases). CDR1 is MRHNA, CDR2 SNTAGT, per germline. The CDR3 contains 17 residues. V dropped 4 bases and J dropped 6 bases, with 22 bases sitting between them. CDR3 nucleotides: TGTGCCAGCAGTGCCCGGAGGGCGTGGCAGGGGGGAAACATTCAGTACTTC. This codes for CASSARRAWQGGNIQYF.

The V gene is TRBV19, the J gene TRBJ2-2; 7 bases agree with TRBD2. The V and J ends lost 6 bases and 3 bases, in that order; junction bases with no gene match: 10. The CDR3 has 16 amino acids. Germline loops: CDR1 LNHDA, CDR2 SQIVND (reference sequence). CDR3 sequence: CASRGRGRADTGELFF. The CDR3 DNA reads as TGTGCCAGTAGGGGGCGCGGGAGAGCGGACACCGGGGAGCTGTTTTTT.

The chain employs TRBV29-1 and TRBJ1-1, with D possibly TRBD1 on 6 matching bases. Germline V gives CDR1 SQVTM, CDR2 ANQGSEA. Trimming stripped 4 bases from V and 0 bases from J, with 21 bases between. This CDR3 is built from 17 residues. The CDR3 DNA follows: TGCAGCGTTGGGGTAAACTTCGGACAGCCCATGAACACTGAAGCTTTCTTT. Translation: CSVGVNFGQPMNTEAFF.

This sequence joins TRBV6-4 and TRBJ1-5; 12 nucleotides match TRBD1. The CDR3 runs 21 residues. V lost 2 bases and J lost 5; bases outside the gene matches: 19. Germline-derived CDR1 and CDR2 are MRHNA and SNTAGT. In nucleotides, the CDR3 is TGTGCCAGCAGTGACCCCGAGCGGGGACAGGGGGCTCATTCGGAATATCAGCCCCAGCATTTT. Translated: CASSDPERGQGAHSEYQPQHF.

The CDR3 is CATSRAGGYGYTF. CDR3 bases: TGTGCCACCAGCAGAGCAGGGGGCTATGGCTACACCTTC. The J gene is TRBJ1-2, the V gene TRBV15, with 7 bases lining up with TRBD1. CDR1 is LNHNV, CDR2 YYDKDF, per germline (reference sequence). The CDR3 is 13 amino acids. J gave up 4 bases and V 1 base, and 0 bases lay outside the gene matches.

The V call is TRBV5-1, the J call TRBJ2-3, with a possible D match to TRBD2 (5 bases). V was pared by 4 bases and J by 2 bases, with 11 bases between. This CDR3 is 14 amino acids long. The germline gives CDR1 SGHRS, CDR2 YFSETQ. The CDR3 DNA is TGCGCCAGCAGCGAGCCCGGGATCACAGATACGCAGTATTTT. The encoded protein is CASSEPGITDTQYF.

CDR3 amino acids: CASGPNSYYEQYF. DNA for the CDR3: TGTGCCAGCGGACCCAACTCTTACTACGAGCAGTACTTC. The V call is TRBV27, the J call TRBJ2-7; D not resolved. The CDR3 is 13 residues long. Trimming left V 8 bases short and J 3 bases short, with 14 bases between. From germline, CDR1 is MNHEY and CDR2 SMNVEV (reference sequence).

The chain is built from TRBV7-9 and TRBJ1-2, with D hard to call. In germline, CDR1 is SEHNR, CDR2 FQNEAQ (reference sequence). Trimming cost V 5 bases and J 8 bases, with 12 bases left between them. The length of the CDR3 is 12 residues. The chain's CDR3 is CASSNPSGGYTF. The CDR3 nucleotides are TGTGCCAGCAGCAACCCAAGCGGGGGCTACACCTTC.

This clone appeared a single time. The J gene is TRBJ1-2, the V gene TRBV29-1; a weak D match, TRBD1 (5 bases). The ends were cut back, 6 bases at V and 4 bases at J, with 15 bases in the middle. The CDR3 totals 13 residues. From germline, CDR1 is SQVTM and CDR2 ANQGSEA. CDR3 protein: CSVNKGTAYGYTF. CDR3 DNA: TGCAGCGTGAACAAAGGGACGGCCTATGGCTACACCTTC.

This clone was counted a single time. This chain joins TRBV9 and TRBJ1-3; TRBD1 matches 9 bases. The V and J ends lost 0 bases and 11 bases, in that order; junction bases with no gene match: 9. Germline CDR1 SGDLS, CDR2 YYNGEE. This CDR3 has 15 residues. This chain's CDR3 is CASSVGTGAEFPIYF. CDR3 nucleotide sequence: TGTGCCAGCAGCGTAGGGACAGGGGCCGAATTCCCCATATATTTT.

This chain links TRBV13 with TRBJ1-1; 8 bases match TRBD1. The CDR3 spans 14 residues. V lost 5 bases and J lost 1; bases outside the gene matches: 3. Germline V gene sequence: CDR1 PRHDT, CDR2 FYEKMQ (reference sequence). The CDR3, as DNA: TGTGCCAGCAGCCCAGGGGGCGGGAACACTGAAGCTTTCTTT. This gives the protein CASSPGGGNTEAFF.

This chain joins TRBV2 and TRBJ2-2; unclear D gene. In germline, CDR1 is SNHLY, CDR2 FYNNEI. The CDR3 has 14 residues. Trimming removed 7 bases from V and 0 bases from J, with 9 bases in between. The CDR3 spells CASIWAANTGELFF. CDR3 in DNA: TGTGCCAGCATCTGGGCGGCGAACACCGGGGAGCTGTTTTTT.

The genes are TRBV7-2 and TRBJ2-2; TRBD2 matches 9 bases. Germline assignment: CDR1 SGHTA and CDR2 FQGNSA. The CDR3 consists of 15 residues. With V trimmed by 2 bases and J by 4 bases, 2 bases remained unmatched. CDR3 residues: CASSLLAGSTGELFF. CDR3 nucleotides: TGTGCCAGCAGCTTACTAGCGGGGAGCACCGGGGAGCTGTTTTTT.

Only a few counts were recorded for this clone. The chain links TRBV4-1 to TRBJ1-1; no definite D call. The CDR3 length is 14 residues. CDR1 and CDR2 from the germline V gene are MGHRA and YSYEKL. V shed 1 base and J shed 0 bases, with 6 bases lying between them. CDR3 amino acids: CASSQAQMNTEAFF. In DNA, the CDR3 is TGCGCCAGCAGCCAAGCCCAGATGAACACTGAAGCTTTCTTT.

The chain links TRBV7-6 to TRBJ2-7; D gene uncertain. V was clipped by 1 base and J by 3 bases, with 13 bases between them. Germline V lookup: CDR1 SGHVS, CDR2 FNYEAQ. The CDR3 has 15 amino acids. CDR3 in amino acids: CASSLGARLNYEQYF. The CDR3 DNA reads as TGTGCCAGCAGCTTAGGCGCCCGCCTCAACTACGAGCAGTACTTC.

The chain recombines TRBV7-2 with TRBJ2-7; 8 bases agree with TRBD2. The trim removed 5 bases at V and 5 bases at J, leaving 14 bases unmatched. The CDR3 has 16 residues. Germline CDR1 and CDR2: SGHTA and FQGNSA. CDR3 protein: CASSIAPREGRNEQYF. The CDR3 coding sequence is TGTGCCAGCAGCATCGCCCCACGGGAGGGCCGCAACGAGCAGTACTTC. Filled out from reference TRBV7-2 and TRBJ2-7, the complete variable domain reads GAGVSQSPSNKVTEKGKDVELRCDPISGHTALYWYRQSLGQGLEFLIYFQGNSAPDKSGLPSDRFSAERTGGSVSTLTIQRTQQEDSAVYLCASSIAPREGRNEQYFGPGTRLTVT.

The rearrangement links TRBV19 to TRBJ1-1; D ambiguous. Between the trimmed V and J ends, which lost 1 base and 0 bases, there was a span of 6 bases. Germline V gene lookup returns CDR1 LNHDA and CDR2 SQIVND (reference sequence). CDR3 length: 14 residues. The CDR3 here is CASSIGGLNTEAFF. In DNA, the CDR3 is TGTGCCAGTAGTATAGGAGGCTTGAACACTGAAGCTTTCTTT.

A few counts support this clone. V gene TRBV9 combines with J gene TRBJ1-1; D remains unclear. The CDR3 is 15 residues long. V was trimmed by 0 bases and J by 5 bases, leaving 14 bases between them. Germline assignment: CDR1 SGDLS and CDR2 YYNGEE. The CDR3 spells CASSVEPSSLTEAFF. The CDR3 DNA is TGTGCCAGCAGCGTAGAACCTAGTTCACTTACTGAAGCTTTCTTT.

This clone has more than one count but fewer than ten. The V and J genes are TRBV28 and TRBJ1-1; a weak D match, TRBD1 (5 bases). The germline V gene has CDR1 MDHEN and CDR2 SYDVKM. There are 13 residues in the CDR3. Trimming cost V 4 bases and J 11 bases, with 17 bases left between them. The DNA of the CDR3 is TGTGCCAGCAGTTCTTACGGCAGGGTTAAGGCTTTCTTT. Amino acids: CASSSYGRVKAFF.

The gene calls are TRBV9 and TRBJ1-5, with D unclear. Trimming shortened V by 8 bases and J by 3 bases, and 18 bases separated the two germline ends. The CDR3 totals 15 residues. Per the germline V gene, CDR1 is SGDLS and CDR2 is YYNGEE. CDR3 protein: CASASQGIFNQPQHF. In nucleotides, the CDR3 is TGTGCCAGTGCCAGTCAAGGGATTTTCAATCAGCCCCAGCATTTT. Drawing the rest from reference TRBV9 and TRBJ1-5, the complete variable domain is DSGVTQTPKHLITATGQRVTLRCSPRSGDLSVYWYQQSLDQGLQFLIQYYNGEERAKGNILERFSAQQFPDLHSELNLSSLELGDSALYFCASASQGIFNQPQHFGDGTRLSIL.

J is TRBJ2-5 and V is TRBV5-6; D possibly corresponds to TRBD2 (5 bases). The CDR3 has 15 amino acids. Germline V gene data show CDR1 as SGHDT and CDR2 as YYEEEE. Between the trimmed V and J ends, which lost 2 bases and 4 bases, there was a span of 15 bases. Written as DNA, the CDR3 is TGTGCCAGCAGCTTAAGAGTGGGAGCTGCAGAGACCCAGTACTTC. This translates into CASSLRVGAAETQYF.

J is TRBJ2-5 and V is TRBV19; D gene unclear. CDR3 length: 14 residues. V lost 3 bases to trimming and J lost 1 base, with 9 bases between them. Per germline, CDR1 LNHDA and CDR2 SQIVND (reference sequence). The DNA of the CDR3 is TGTGCCAGTAGTATTACCAGCTTCCAAGAGACCCAGTACTTC. Translation gives CASSITSFQETQYF.

The chain employs TRBV4-3 and TRBJ2-7; no reliable D call. Germline assignment: CDR1 LGHNA and CDR2 YSLEER. The V gene lost 0 bases and the J gene lost 7 bases, with 13 bases spanning the gap. CDR3 length: 14 residues. CDR3 coding DNA: TGCGCCAGCAGCCAAGAAGACCGGAATAGGGAGCAGTACTTC. It encodes CASSQEDRNREQYF.

The rearrangement links TRBV4-1 to TRBJ1-4; D is unclear. This CDR3 is built from 16 residues. The V and J ends lost 1 base and 0 bases respectively, with 9 bases between them. The germline CDR1 and CDR2 sequences are MGHRA and YSYEKL. CDR3 sequence reads: CASSQASGATNEKLFF. CDR3 in DNA: TGCGCCAGCAGCCAAGCCAGTGGTGCAACTAATGAAAAACTGTTTTTT.

About this clone: Germline is not matched at one junction end, which may reflect a read error. The chain recombines TRBV19 with TRBJ2-1; TRBD1 matches 10 bases. The CDR3 consists of 12 residues. Germline V gene lookup returns CDR1 LNHDA and CDR2 SQIVND (reference sequence). The CDR3 protein is CASSWPGQGILF. The CDR3 region has the DNA TGTGCCAGTAGTTGGCCGGGACAGGGGATCCTCTTC.